These T cell receptor beta chains were read from a single sample in a study of blood T cell repertoires in COVID-19. This table comes from immunoSEQ multiplex PCR, and its TCRdb copy is limited to in-frame clones, with some not included. The sample holds fewer than 250,000 clones, 75% to 85% seen once. The sequencing input was peripheral blood. The receptors derive from a woman aged 45-59 years with acute or convalescent COVID-19. Both conserved end residues are part of each CDR3. A D gene is named only where the DNA matches it firmly. A clone size is listed for some rows: how often the clone was seen (once, few, many), or a class if it is expanded.

J	size	length	D	V	CDR3	DNA
TRBJ1-2	NA	15	TRBD1	TRBV5-4	CASGQAPRTHYGYTF	TGTGCCAGCGGACAGGCCCCTAGGACTCACTATGGCTACACCTTC
TRBJ2-5	NA	18	TRBD2	TRBV7-2	CASSSEVLAGGPGETQYF	TGTGCCAGCAGCTCCGAAGTCCTAGCGGGGGGGCCAGGAGAGACCCAGTACTTC
TRBJ2-3	NA	14	NA	TRBV24-1	CATSDRGISNTQYF	TGTGCCACCAGTGACAGAGGAATCTCCAATACGCAGTATTTT
TRBJ2-7	NA	12	TRBD1	TRBV14	CANLTGCYEQYF	TGTGCCAACCTGACAGGGTGCTACGAGCAGTACTTC
TRBJ1-2	NA	12	NA	TRBV11-2	CASSRGSFGYTF	TGTGCCAGCAGCCGCGGGAGCTTTGGCTACACCTTC
TRBJ2-5	NA	15	NA	TRBV3-1/TRBV3-2	CASEKVGGRRETQYF	TGTGCCAGCGAAAAGGTGGGGGGGCGGAGGGAGACCCAGTACTTC
TRBJ2-5	once	15	TRBD1	TRBV5-1	CASSSGQAGQETQYF	TGCGCCAGCAGCTCGGGACAGGCGGGCCAAGAGACCCAGTACTTC
TRBJ2-3	once	14	TRBD2	TRBV3-1/TRBV3-2	CASSHVSGRGTQYF	TGTGCCAGCAGCCACGTTAGCGGGAGAGGTACGCAGTATTTT
TRBJ2-1	NA	14	NA	TRBV19	CATTQPGLENEQFF	TGTGCCACAACCCAACCGGGACTGGAAAATGAGCAGTTCTTC
TRBJ1-4	NA	14	NA	TRBV21-1	CASSNAPGPEEVFF	TGTGCCAGCAGCAACGCACCGGGTCCCGAAGAGGTGTTTTTT
TRBJ1-1	NA	14	TRBD1	TRBV10-3	CAISKGQGGSEAFF	TGTGCCATCAGCAAGGGACAGGGAGGCTCTGAAGCTTTCTTT
TRBJ1-2	NA	12	TRBD1	TRBV30	CAWAGTAYGYTF	TGTGCCTGGGCCGGGACAGCCTATGGCTACACCTTC
TRBJ2-3	NA	16	NA	TRBV7-6	CASRELGGGLTDTQYF	TGTGCCAGCCGAGAGCTTGGGGGCGGGCTCACAGATACGCAGTATTTT
TRBJ1-6	NA	14	NA	TRBV3-1/TRBV3-2	CASSQARGSSPLHF	TGTGCCAGCAGCCAGGCCAGGGGAAGTTCACCCCTCCACTTT
TRBJ1-4	NA	11	NA	TRBV21-1	CASSKGGRKLF	TGTGCCAGCAGCAAGGGGGGTCGAAAGCTTTTT
TRBJ1-1	NA	13	TRBD1	TRBV12-3/TRBV12-4	CASSPQGDTEAFF	TGTGCCAGCAGCCCTCAGGGGGACACTGAAGCTTTCTTT
TRBJ1-2	NA	12	NA	TRBV9	CASSSTVYGYTF	TGTGCCAGCAGTTCGACAGTCTATGGCTACACCTTC
TRBJ2-1	NA	16	TRBD2	TRBV27	CASIFIIAGSYNEQFF	TGTGCCAGCATATTCATTATAGCGGGCTCCTACAATGAGCAGTTCTTC
TRBJ2-1	once	16	TRBD2	TRBV9	CASSVGASGANNEQFF	TGTGCCAGCAGCGTAGGAGCTAGCGGGGCAAACAATGAGCAGTTCTTC
TRBJ2-7	NA	14	TRBD1	TRBV11-2	CASSWGTVTYEQYF	TGTGCCAGCAGCTGGGGGACAGTTACCTACGAGCAGTACTTC
TRBJ1-1	NA	13	NA	TRBV3-1/TRBV3-2	CASGGGPDTEAFF	TGTGCCAGCGGGGGGGGACCGGACACTGAAGCTTTCTTT
TRBJ2-7	NA	11	NA	TRBV18	CASLISYEQYF	TGTGCCAGCTTAATCTCCTACGAGCAGTACTTC
TRBJ1-5	few	13	NA	TRBV11-2	CASSLDREQPQHF	TGTGCCAGCAGCTTAGATCGGGAACAGCCCCAGCATTTT
TRBJ2-7	NA	11	NA	TRBV3-1/TRBV3-2	CASSQGGEQYF	TGTGCCAGCAGCCAGGGGGGTGAGCAGTACTTC
TRBJ1-1	NA	13	NA	TRBV27	CASSLGLYTEAFF	TGTGCCAGCAGTTTGGGACTTTACACTGAAGCTTTCTTT